The 14 T cell receptor beta chains reported below all come from one sample, sequenced in a study of blood T cell repertoires in COVID-19. Profiled with immunoSEQ multiplex PCR; TCRdb holds only in-frame clones, not every one. This table has 80,000 to 100,000 clones, roughly 90% appearing once. Input material: peripheral blood. The receptor source for this set is a woman over 75 with acute or convalescent COVID-19.

The table lists this clone with a few counts. The J gene is TRBJ1-3, the V gene TRBV5-4; 7 nucleotides align to TRBD1. V was pared by 4 bases and J by 5 bases, with 3 bases of the junction left unmatched. The CDR3 is 13 amino acids. CDR1 SGHNT and CDR2 YYREEE come from the germline V gene (reference sequence). DNA of the CDR3: TGTGCCAGCAGCCTAGGGGGCCGAAACACCATATATTTT. The encoded protein is CASSLGGRNTIYF.

This chain uses TRBV19 with TRBJ1-2, with a possible D match to TRBD1 (6 bases). The CDR3 runs to 12 residues. Germline lookup yields CDR1 LNHDA and CDR2 SQIVND (reference sequence). Deletions cut 6 bases from V and 6 bases from J, with 11 bases between. The chain's CDR3 is CASRFRGDGYTF. Written as DNA, the CDR3 is TGTGCCAGTAGATTCAGGGGAGATGGCTACACCTTC.

V usage is TRBV27 and J usage is TRBJ1-6, with D possibly being TRBD1 (6 bases). The CDR3 covers 13 residues. Germline V gives CDR1 MNHEY, CDR2 SMNVEV (reference sequence). V was shortened by 0 bases and J by 10 bases, with 7 bases between the two germline ends. In DNA form, the CDR3 reads TGTGCCAGCAGTTTATCGAGGGGGTCACCCCTCCACTTT. This encodes CASSLSRGSPLHF.

V and J are TRBV28 and TRBJ2-7; 8 bases are a match to TRBD1. V gave up 2 bases and J gave up 0 bases; unmatched junction bases: 3. Germline CDR1 is MDHEN and CDR2 is SYDVKM. The CDR3 is 15 residues long. CDR3 protein: CASSLGDRSSYEQYF. Here the CDR3 DNA reads TGTGCCAGCAGTTTAGGGGACAGGAGCTCCTACGAGCAGTACTTC.

In its sample, this clone was seen once. V gene TRBV2 combines with J gene TRBJ1-1, with a tentative D call TRBD1 (5 bases). Trimming took 11 bases from V and 11 from J, leaving 15 bases between them. The CDR3 has 10 amino acids. Germline V gene sequence: CDR1 SNHLY, CDR2 FYNNEI. The CDR3 sequence is CAGGGMRAFF. CDR3 DNA sequence: TGTGCCGGGGGAGGCATGAGGGCTTTCTTT.

This chain links TRBV4-2 with TRBJ1-1; no definite D call. This CDR3 is 14 amino acids long. V gave up 0 bases and J gave up 5 bases, with 10 bases separating them. CDR1 LGHNA and CDR2 YNFKEQ come from the germline V gene. The chain's CDR3 is CASSQESERTEAFF. In DNA form, the CDR3 reads TGTGCCAGCAGCCAAGAAAGTGAACGGACTGAAGCTTTCTTT.

This chain connects TRBV19 to TRBJ1-1; weak D call: TRBD1 (5 bases). V was pared by 0 bases and J by 1 base, with 9 bases between. Germline values: CDR1 LNHDA, CDR2 SQIVND (reference sequence). The CDR3 has 15 residues. The CDR3 DNA sequence: TGTGCCAGTAGTATAGATGGGGCCCCGAACACTGAAGCTTTCTTT. It yields the protein CASSIDGAPNTEAFF.

V usage is TRBV7-2 and J usage is TRBJ2-5; D remains ambiguous. The V end lost 1 base, the J end lost 0 bases, and 6 bases lay between the germline ends. The CDR3 runs 14 residues. Germline loops: CDR1 SGHTA, CDR2 FQGNSA. CDR3 sequence (DNA): TGTGCCAGCAGCTTAGTTAGCTACCAAGAGACCCAGTACTTC. It yields the protein CASSLVSYQETQYF.

J is TRBJ2-2 and V is TRBV7-3; 9 positions match TRBD1. This CDR3 spans 16 amino acids. V gave up 9 bases and J gave up 2 bases; unmatched junction bases: 10. The germline gives CDR1 SGHTA, CDR2 FQGTGA. Here the CDR3 DNA reads TGTGCCAGTTCAAAGTCGGGACAGGGTAACACCGGGGAGCTGTTTTTT. Residues: CASSKSGQGNTGELFF.

The CDR3 nucleotides read TGTGCCAGCTCACCAGGGACAGAACTGCCCGGTAATGAAAAACTGTTTTTT. This gives the protein CASSPGTELPGNEKLFF. This sequence joins TRBV18 and TRBJ1-4; 7 nucleotides line up with TRBD1. In germline, CDR1 is KGHSH, CDR2 LQKENI. The CDR3 has 17 residues. Losses at the gene ends were 2 bases for V and 4 bases for J; bases not matched to a gene: 10. The whole variable domain, filled in from reference TRBV18 and TRBJ1-4, reads NAGVMQNPRHLVRRRGQEARLRCSPMKGHSHVYWYRQLPEEGLKFMVYLQKENIIDESGMPKERFSAEFPKEGPSILRIQQVVRGDSAAYFCASSPGTELPGNEKLFFGSGTQLSVL.

In this sample, this clone turned up a few times. The gene calls are TRBV15 and TRBJ2-3; maybe TRBD2 (7 bases). CDR3 size: 17 residues. The V gene's germline CDR1 is LNHNV and CDR2 YYDKDF (reference sequence). V was shortened by 5 bases and J by 0 bases, with 18 bases between the two germline ends. The CDR3 is CATSYQQGGGSTDTQYF. The CDR3 coding sequence is TGTGCCACCAGCTACCAACAGGGCGGGGGAAGCACAGATACGCAGTATTTT.

V gene TRBV6-6 combines with J gene TRBJ1-1; a possible D gene is TRBD1 (5 bases). Germline-derived CDR1 and CDR2 are MNHNY and SVGAGI (reference sequence). The CDR3 has 14 residues. The V gene lost 6 bases and the J gene lost 1 base, with 12 bases spanning the gap. CDR3 in DNA: TGTGCCAGCAGGCCGATAACAGGGAACACTGAAGCTTTCTTT. Translated: CASRPITGNTEAFF.

This clone was seen only once. The chain uses TRBV6-5 and TRBJ1-2, with 7 bases fitting TRBD1. The CDR3 totals 13 residues. V trimming: 4 bases; J trimming: 4 bases; junction bases outside the gene matches: 3. Germline-derived CDR1 and CDR2 are MNHEY and SVGAGI. The DNA for the CDR3 is TGTGCCAGCAGTTTATGGGACAGCTATGGCTACACCTTC. The encoded protein is CASSLWDSYGYTF.

The chain has TRBV6-5 and TRBJ2-3; a possible D gene is TRBD1 (7 bases). The CDR3 covers 15 residues. Germline assignment: CDR1 MNHEY and CDR2 SVGAGI. Trimming removed 2 bases at V and 4 bases at J, with 13 bases between. CDR3 sequence reads: CASSYEQGRPDTQYF. As DNA, the CDR3 is TGTGCCAGCAGTTACGAACAGGGGAGGCCAGATACGCAGTATTTT.